This entry features one TCR beta chain sequence. Antigen: not known. This sample was taken from a study of cytomegalovirus exposure and HLA in healthy donors. Study conclusions and caveats: A previous analysis found most TCR beta V segments productive roughly 90% or roughly 30% of the time. It was confirmed in vitro that three of the CMV-associated chains were specific for CMV antigens.

V shed 1 base and J shed 2 bases, with 18 bases lying between them. Per germline, CDR1 MGHRA and CDR2 YSYEKL. The CDR3 is made up of 17 amino acids. Healthy bone marrow donors made up the cohort. PCR used 60 Vbeta primers and 13 Jbeta primers. Profiling relied on immunoSEQ multiplex PCR, and the TCRdb table lists in-frame clones only, not all of them. The specimen's table records about 55,000 clones. Sequencing input: PBMCs. This TCR was recovered from a man aged 45-60 years in good health and CMV-seropositive. The V gene is TRBV4-1, the J gene TRBJ2-7; weak D call: TRBD2 (6 bases). The CDR3, as DNA: TGCGCCAGCAGCCAAGTAACGGGAGCGATTAGGGCCTACGAGCAGTACTTC. Its translation is CASSQVTGAIRAYEQYF.